This is a list of T cell receptor beta chains from one sample in a study. TCRdb itself ran the 5' RACE reads through MiXCR, one entry per CDR3 protein. In the table there are roughly 50,000 distinct CDR3 sequences, approximately 17% of which are singletons. The source material was naive CD4+ T cells sorted from blood. Every receptor here comes from a female donor with breast cancer. Both conserved end residues are part of each CDR3.

v_call cdr3_length cdr3_aa
TRBV12-3/TRBV12-4 15 CASRPTGLGYNEQFF
TRBV5-1 13 CASRRDLTDTQYF
TRBV9 14 CASSLTGLGGELFF
TRBV14 13 CASSRQSTGELFF
TRBV7-2 16 CASSAGQGVSTDTQYF
TRBV6-6 16 CASSYPGGRAKNIQYF
TRBV7-6 13 CASSLLQYNEQFF
TRBV12-3/TRBV12-4 14 CASRAAGGKAEAFF
TRBV11-2 13 CASSLWMRGEQFF
TRBV2 13 CASSVTTGAKAFF
TRBV5-5 15 CASSSGTDVYNEQFF
TRBV30 17 CAWSEFMRGARNSPLHF
TRBV7-8 15 CASSEMGDRNQPQHF
TRBV3-1 15 CASSQVSRGNTEAFF
TRBV10-3 15 CAISESKGAVTEAFF
TRBV7-2 15 CASSLGGSTDQPQHF
TRBV7-8 16 CASSLGGTLRYNEQFF
TRBV7-8 15 CASSLDARSYNEQFF
TRBV5-1 13 CASSSDGRGGYTF
TRBV5-1 13 CASSLGGFETQYF
TRBV29-1 12 CSVGNMGWGYTF
TRBV7-9 12 CASSLAVNTQYF
TRBV7-6 16 CVSSLIPGPRRSEQYF
TRBV19 13 CASSASGSTEQYF
TRBV12-3/TRBV12-4 15 CASSLYSGKNTEAFF
TRBV28 12 CASGARVGELFF
TRBV12-3/TRBV12-4 15 CASSFGTGGAQPQHF
TRBV5-1 14 CASSSWTTAGELFF
TRBV12-3/TRBV12-4 14 CASSIWTGPGGYTF
TRBV30 14 CAWRRTGTRGELFF
TRBV20-1 13 CSARVRGSFEQYF